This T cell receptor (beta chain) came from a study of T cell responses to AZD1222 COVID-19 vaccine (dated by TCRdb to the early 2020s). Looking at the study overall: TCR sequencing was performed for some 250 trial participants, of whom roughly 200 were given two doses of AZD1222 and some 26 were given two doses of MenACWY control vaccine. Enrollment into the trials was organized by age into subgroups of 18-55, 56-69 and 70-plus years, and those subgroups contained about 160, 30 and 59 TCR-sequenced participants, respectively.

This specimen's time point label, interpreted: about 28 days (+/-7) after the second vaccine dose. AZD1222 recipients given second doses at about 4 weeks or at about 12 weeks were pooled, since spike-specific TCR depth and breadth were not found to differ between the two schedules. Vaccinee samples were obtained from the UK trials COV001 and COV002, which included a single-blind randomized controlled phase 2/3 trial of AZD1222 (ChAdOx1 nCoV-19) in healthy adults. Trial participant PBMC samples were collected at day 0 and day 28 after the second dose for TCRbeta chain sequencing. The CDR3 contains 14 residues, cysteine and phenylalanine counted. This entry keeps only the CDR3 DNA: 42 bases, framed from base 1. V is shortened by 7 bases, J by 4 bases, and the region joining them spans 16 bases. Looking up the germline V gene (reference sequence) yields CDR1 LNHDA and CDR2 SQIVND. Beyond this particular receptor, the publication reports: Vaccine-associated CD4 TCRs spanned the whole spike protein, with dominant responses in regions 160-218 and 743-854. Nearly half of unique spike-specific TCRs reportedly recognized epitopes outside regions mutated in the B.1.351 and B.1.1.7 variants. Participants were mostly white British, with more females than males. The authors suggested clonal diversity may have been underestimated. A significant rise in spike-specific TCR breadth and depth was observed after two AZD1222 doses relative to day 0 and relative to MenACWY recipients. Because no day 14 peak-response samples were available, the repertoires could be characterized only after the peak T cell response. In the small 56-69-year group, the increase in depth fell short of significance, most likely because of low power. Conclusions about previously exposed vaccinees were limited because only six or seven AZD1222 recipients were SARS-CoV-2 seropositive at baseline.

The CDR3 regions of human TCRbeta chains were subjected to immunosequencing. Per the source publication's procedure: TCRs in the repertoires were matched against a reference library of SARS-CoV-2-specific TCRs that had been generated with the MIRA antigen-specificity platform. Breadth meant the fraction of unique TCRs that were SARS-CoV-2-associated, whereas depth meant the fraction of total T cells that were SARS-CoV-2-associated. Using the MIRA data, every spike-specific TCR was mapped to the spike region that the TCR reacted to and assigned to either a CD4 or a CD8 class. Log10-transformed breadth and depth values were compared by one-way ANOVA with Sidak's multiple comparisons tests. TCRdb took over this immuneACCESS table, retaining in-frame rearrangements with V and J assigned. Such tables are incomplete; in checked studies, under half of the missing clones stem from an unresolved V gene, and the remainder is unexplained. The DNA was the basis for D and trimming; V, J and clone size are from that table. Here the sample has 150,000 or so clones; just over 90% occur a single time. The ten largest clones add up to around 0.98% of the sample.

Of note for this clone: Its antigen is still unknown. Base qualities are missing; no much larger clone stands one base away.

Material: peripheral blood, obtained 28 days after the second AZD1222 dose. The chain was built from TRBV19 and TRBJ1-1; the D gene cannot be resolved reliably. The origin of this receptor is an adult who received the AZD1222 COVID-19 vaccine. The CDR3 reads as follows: CASTKERHGTEAFF. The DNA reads TGTGCCAGTACCAAGGAGAGGCATGGCACTGAAGCTTTCTTT.